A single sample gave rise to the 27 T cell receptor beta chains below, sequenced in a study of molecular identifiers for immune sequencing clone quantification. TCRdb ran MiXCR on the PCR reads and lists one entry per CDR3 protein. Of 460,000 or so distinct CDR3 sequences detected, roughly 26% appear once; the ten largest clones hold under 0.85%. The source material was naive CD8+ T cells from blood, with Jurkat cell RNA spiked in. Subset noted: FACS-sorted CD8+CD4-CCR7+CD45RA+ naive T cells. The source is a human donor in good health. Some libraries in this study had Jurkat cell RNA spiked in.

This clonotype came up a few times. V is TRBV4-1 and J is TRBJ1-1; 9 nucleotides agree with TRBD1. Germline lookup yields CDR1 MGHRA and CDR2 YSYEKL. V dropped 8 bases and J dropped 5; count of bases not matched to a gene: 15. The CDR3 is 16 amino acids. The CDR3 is CASRDRGTTMGTEAFF. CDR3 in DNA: TGCGCCAGCCGAGACAGGGGGACCACGATGGGGACTGAAGCTTTCTTT.

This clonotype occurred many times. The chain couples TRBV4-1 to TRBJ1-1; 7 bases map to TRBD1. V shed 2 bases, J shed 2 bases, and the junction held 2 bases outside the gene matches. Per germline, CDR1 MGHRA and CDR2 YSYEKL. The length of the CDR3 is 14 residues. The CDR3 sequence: CASSQTGVNTEAFF. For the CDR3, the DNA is TGCGCCAGCAGCCAAACAGGGGTCAACACTGAAGCTTTCTTT.

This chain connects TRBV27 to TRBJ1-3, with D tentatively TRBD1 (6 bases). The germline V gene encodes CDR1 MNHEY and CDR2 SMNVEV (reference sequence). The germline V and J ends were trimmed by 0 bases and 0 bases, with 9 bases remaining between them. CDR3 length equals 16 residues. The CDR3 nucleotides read TGTGCCAGCAGTTTATCGGGGGGCCCCTCTGGAAACACCATATATTTT. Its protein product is CASSLSGGPSGNTIYF.

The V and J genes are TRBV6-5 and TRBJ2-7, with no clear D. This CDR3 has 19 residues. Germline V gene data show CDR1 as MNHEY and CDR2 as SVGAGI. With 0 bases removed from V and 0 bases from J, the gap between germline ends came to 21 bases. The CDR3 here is CASSYSSLAIGRSSYEQYF. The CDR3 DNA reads TGTGCCAGCAGTTACTCGAGTCTGGCGATTGGGCGAAGCTCCTACGAGCAGTACTTC.

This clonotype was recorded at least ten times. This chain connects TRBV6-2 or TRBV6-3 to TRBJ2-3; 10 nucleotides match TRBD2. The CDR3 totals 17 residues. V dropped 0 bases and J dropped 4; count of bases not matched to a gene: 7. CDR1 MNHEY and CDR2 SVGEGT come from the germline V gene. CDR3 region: CASSYSPAGGPSDTQYF. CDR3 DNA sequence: TGTGCCAGCAGTTACTCCCCAGCGGGAGGGCCGTCAGATACGCAGTATTTT.

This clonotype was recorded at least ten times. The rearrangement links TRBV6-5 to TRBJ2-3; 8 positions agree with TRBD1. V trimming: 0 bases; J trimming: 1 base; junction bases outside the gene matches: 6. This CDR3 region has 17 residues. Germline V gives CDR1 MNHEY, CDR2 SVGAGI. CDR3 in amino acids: CASSYSGPTGGTDTQYF. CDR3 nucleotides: TGTGCCAGCAGTTACTCGGGCCCGACAGGGGGCACAGATACGCAGTATTTT.

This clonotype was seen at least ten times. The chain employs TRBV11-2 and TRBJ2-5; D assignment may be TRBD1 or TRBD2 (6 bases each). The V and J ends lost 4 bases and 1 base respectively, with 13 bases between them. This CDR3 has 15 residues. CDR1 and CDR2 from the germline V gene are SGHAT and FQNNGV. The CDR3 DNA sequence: TGTGCCAGCAGCTACGACTGGGGGGCCCAAGAGACCCAGTACTTC. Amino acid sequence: CASSYDWGAQETQYF.

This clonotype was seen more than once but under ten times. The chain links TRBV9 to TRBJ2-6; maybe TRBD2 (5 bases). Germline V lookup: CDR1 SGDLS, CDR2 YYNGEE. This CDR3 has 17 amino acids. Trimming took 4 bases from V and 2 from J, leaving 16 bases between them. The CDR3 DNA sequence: TGTGCCAGCAGCCCCGGTGGTACGGGGACTGGGGCCAACGTCCTGACTTTC. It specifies CASSPGGTGTGANVLTF.

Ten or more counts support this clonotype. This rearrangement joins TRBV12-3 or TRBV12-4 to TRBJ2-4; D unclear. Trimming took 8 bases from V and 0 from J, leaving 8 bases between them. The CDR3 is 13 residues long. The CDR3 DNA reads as TGTGCCAGCTCTGACCTAGCCAAAAACATTCAGTACTTC. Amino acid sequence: CASSDLAKNIQYF.

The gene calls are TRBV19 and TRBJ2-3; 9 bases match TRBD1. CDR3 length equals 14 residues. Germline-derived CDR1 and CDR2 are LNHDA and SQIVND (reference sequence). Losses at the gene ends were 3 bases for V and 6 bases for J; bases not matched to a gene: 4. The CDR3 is CASSISQGADTQYF. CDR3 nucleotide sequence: TGTGCCAGTAGTATCTCACAGGGGGCGGATACGCAGTATTTT.

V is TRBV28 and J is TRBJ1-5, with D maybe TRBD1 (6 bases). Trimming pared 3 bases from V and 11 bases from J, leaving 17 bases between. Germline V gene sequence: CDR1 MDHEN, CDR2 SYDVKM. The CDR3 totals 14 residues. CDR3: CASSLIRSPGAQHF. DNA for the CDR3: TGTGCCAGCAGTTTGATCAGGTCCCCAGGGGCCCAGCATTTT.

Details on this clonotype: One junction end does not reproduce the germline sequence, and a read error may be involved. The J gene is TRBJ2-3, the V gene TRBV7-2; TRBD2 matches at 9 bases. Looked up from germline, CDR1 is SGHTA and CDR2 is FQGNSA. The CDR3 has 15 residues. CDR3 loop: CASSLSGSVTDTQYF. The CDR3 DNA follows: TGTGCCAGCAGCCTTAGCGGGAGCGTGACAGATACCCAGTATTTT.

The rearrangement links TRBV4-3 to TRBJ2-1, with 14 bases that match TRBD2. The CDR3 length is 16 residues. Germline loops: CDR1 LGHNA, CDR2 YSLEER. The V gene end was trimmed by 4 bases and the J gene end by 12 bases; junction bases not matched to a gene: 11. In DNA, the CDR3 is TGCGCCAGCAGCCCAGAGACTAGCGGGAGGGCCTATGGGCAGTTCTTC. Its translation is CASSPETSGRAYGQFF.

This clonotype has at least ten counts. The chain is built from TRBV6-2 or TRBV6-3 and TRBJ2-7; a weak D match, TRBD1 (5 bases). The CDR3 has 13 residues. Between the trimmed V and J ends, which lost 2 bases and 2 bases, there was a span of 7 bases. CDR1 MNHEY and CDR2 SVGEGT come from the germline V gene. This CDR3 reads CASSYGAPYEQYF. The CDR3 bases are TGTGCCAGCAGTTACGGGGCCCCCTACGAGCAGTACTTC.

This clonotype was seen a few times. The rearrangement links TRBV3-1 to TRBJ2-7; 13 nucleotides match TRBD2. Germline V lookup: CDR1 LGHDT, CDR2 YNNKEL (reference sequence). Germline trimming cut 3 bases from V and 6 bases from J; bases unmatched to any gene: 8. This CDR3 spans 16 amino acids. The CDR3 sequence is CASSHTSGGAYGEQYF. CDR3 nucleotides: TGTGCCAGCAGCCATACTAGCGGGGGGGCCTACGGCGAGCAGTACTTC.

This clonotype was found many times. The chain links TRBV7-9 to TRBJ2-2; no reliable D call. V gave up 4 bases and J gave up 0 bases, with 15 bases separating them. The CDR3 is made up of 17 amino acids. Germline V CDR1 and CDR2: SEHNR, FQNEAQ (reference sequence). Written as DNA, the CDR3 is TGTGCCAGCAGCTCCCGAGGCGGAGATGCGAACACCGGGGAGCTGTTTTTT. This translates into CASSSRGGDANTGELFF. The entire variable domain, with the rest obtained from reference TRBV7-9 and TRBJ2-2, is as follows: DTGVSQNPRHKITKRGQNVTFRCDPISEHNRLYWYRQTLGQGPEFLTYFQNEAQLEKSRLLSDRFSAERPKGSFSTLEIQRTEQGDSAMYLCASSSRGGDANTGELFFGEGSRLTVL.

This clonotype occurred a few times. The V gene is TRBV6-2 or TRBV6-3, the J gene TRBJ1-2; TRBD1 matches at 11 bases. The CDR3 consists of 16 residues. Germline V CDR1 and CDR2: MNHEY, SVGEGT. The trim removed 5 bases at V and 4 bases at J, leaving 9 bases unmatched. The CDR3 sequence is CASSPTRTGGSYGYTF. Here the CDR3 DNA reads TGTGCCAGCAGTCCCACCCGGACAGGGGGCTCCTATGGCTACACCTTC.

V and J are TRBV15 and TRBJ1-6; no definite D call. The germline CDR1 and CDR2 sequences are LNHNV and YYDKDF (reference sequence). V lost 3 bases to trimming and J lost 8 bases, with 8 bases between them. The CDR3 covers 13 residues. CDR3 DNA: TGTGCCACCAGCAGTGACACCTATTCACCCCTCCACTTT. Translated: CATSSDTYSPLHF.

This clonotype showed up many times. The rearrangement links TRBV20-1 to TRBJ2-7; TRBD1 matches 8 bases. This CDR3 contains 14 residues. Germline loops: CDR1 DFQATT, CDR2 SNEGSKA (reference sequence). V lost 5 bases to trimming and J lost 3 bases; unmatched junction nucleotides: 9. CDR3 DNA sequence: TGCAGTGCTTATGGACAGGGTTGGGGCTACGAGCAGTACTTC. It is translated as CSAYGQGWGYEQYF.

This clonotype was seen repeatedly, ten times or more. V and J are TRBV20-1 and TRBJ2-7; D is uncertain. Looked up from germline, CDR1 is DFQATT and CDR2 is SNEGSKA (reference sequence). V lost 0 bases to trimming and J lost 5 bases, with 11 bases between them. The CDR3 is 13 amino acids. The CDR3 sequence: CSAREGRRDEQYF. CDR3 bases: TGCAGTGCTAGAGAAGGTCGAAGGGACGAGCAGTACTTC.

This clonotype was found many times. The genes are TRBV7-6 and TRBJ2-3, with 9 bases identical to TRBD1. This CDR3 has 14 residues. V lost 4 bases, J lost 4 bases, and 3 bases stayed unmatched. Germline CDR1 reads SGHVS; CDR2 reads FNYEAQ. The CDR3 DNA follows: TGTGCCAGCAGCTCGACAGGGGGGGCAGATACGCAGTATTTT. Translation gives CASSSTGGADTQYF.

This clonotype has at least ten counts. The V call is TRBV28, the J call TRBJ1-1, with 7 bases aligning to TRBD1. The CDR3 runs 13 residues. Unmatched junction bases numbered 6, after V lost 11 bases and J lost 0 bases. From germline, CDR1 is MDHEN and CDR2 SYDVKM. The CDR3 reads CASQDRMNTEAFF. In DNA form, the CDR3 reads TGTGCCTCACAGGACAGGATGAACACTGAAGCTTTCTTT.

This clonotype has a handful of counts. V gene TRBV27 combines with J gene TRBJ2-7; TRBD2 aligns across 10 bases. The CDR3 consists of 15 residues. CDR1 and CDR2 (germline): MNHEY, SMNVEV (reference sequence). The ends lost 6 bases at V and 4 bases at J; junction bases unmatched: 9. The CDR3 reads CASSSRTSGVYEQYF. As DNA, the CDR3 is TGTGCCAGCAGCTCCCGGACTAGCGGAGTATACGAGCAGTACTTC.

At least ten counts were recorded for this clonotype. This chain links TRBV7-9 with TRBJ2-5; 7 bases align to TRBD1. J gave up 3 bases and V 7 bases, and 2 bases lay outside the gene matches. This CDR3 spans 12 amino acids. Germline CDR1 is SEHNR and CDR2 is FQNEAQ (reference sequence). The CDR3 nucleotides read TGTGCCAGCATCGGACAGGAAGAGACCCAGTACTTC. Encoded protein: CASIGQEETQYF.

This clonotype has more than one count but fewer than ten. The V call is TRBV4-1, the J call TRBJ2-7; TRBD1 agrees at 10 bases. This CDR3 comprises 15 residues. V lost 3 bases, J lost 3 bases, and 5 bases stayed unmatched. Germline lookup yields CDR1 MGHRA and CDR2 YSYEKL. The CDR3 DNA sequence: TGCGCCAGCAGCCAGACCGGACAGGGGGACTACGAGCAGTACTTC. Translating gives CASSQTGQGDYEQYF.

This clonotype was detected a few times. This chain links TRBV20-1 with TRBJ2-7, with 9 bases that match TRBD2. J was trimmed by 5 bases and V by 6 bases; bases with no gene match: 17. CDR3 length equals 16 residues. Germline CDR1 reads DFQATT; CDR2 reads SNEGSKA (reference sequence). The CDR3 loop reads CSATEPSGTRANEQYF. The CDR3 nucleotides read TGCAGTGCGACCGAACCTAGCGGGACCAGGGCGAACGAGCAGTACTTC.

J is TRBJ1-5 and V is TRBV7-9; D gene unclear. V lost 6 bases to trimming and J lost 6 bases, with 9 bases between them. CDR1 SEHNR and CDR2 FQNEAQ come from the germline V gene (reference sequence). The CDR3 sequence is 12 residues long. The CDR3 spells CASSHAGQPQHF. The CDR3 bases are TGTGCCAGCAGTCACGCGGGTCAGCCCCAGCATTTT.